This is a list of T cell receptor beta chains from one sample in a study of OX40 agonist ivuxolimab in advanced cancers. Sequenced by immunoSEQ multiplex PCR; TCRdb stores in-frame clones only, minus some. This sample has some 81,000 clones, with around four fifths found just once. The sequencing used CD4+ or CD8+ T cells sorted from blood, collected in a trial of the OX40 agonist ivuxolimab. The receptors shown here come from an adult with an advanced solid tumor such as melanoma, head and neck, liver or kidney cancer. The CDR3 runs from the conserved cysteine through the conserved F or W. A D gene is named only where the DNA matches it firmly. Only some rows state a clone size, as once, few, many or a class for expanded clones.

TRBV27,TRBJ2-1,TRBD2,-,CASSSPSGRAFNEQFF,TGTGCCAGCAGTTCCCCTAGCGGGAGGGCCTTTAATGAGCAGTTCTTC
TRBV30,TRBJ1-2,TRBD1,few,CAWSVSGGYGYTF,TGTGCCTGGAGTGTATCAGGGGGCTATGGCTACACCTTC
TRBV5-1,TRBJ2-7,TRBD1,-,CASSLLGTGADEQYF,TGCGCCAGCAGCTTGCTCGGGACAGGCGCCGACGAGCAGTACTTC
TRBV28,TRBJ2-1,-,-,CASAPSGAYNEQFF,TGTGCCAGCGCTCCATCCGGGGCCTACAATGAGCAGTTCTTC
TRBV19,TRBJ1-2,TRBD1,-,CASSFTRDRNNYGYTF,TGTGCCAGTAGTTTCACCCGGGACAGAAATAACTATGGCTACACCTTC
TRBV5-1,TRBJ1-2,-,-,CASSGVTGSGYGYTF,TGCGCCAGCAGCGGAGTAACAGGGTCCGGCTATGGCTACACCTTC
TRBV5-1,TRBJ2-2,TRBD1,-,CASSLKGQGANGELFF,TGCGCCAGCAGCTTGAAGGGACAGGGGGCAAACGGGGAGCTGTTTTTT
TRBV5-1,TRBJ2-1,-,-,CASSFHNEQFF,TGCGCCAGCAGCTTCCACAATGAGCAGTTCTTC
TRBV4-2,TRBJ1-2,-,-,CASSQDTGQGNRYTF,TGTGCCAGCAGCCAAGATACGGGACAAGGCAATCGCTACACCTTC
TRBV28,TRBJ1-5,TRBD1,-,CASKNRRGHRQPQHF,TGTGCCAGCAAGAACCGGAGGGGGCATCGGCAGCCCCAGCATTTT
TRBV7-2,TRBJ2-1,TRBD2,-,CASSLGVGRGNEQFF,TGTGCCAGCAGCTTAGGTGTCGGGAGGGGGAATGAGCAGTTCTTC
TRBV10-1,TRBJ1-3,-,-,CASSDGQATGNTIYF,TGCGCCAGCAGTGATGGCCAAGCCACTGGAAACACCATATATTTT
TRBV4-3,TRBJ2-3,TRBD1,-,CASSHTPPHRGRTDTQYF,TGCGCCAGCAGCCATACCCCCCCCCACAGGGGGCGAACAGATACGCAGTATTTT
TRBV19,TRBJ2-6,-,-,CASSAGANVLTF,TGTGCCAGTAGTGCGGGGGCCAACGTCCTGACTTTC
TRBV7-2,TRBJ1-5,-,-,CASSRDPLNQPQHF,TGTGCCAGCAGCCGTGACCCTCTAAATCAGCCCCAGCATTTT
TRBV6-5,TRBJ1-1,TRBD1,-,CASSRQGARTEAFF,TGTGCCAGCAGTAGACAGGGGGCGAGGACTGAAGCTTTCTTT
TRBV4-1,TRBJ2-1,-,-,CASSYDQSSYNEQFF,TGCGCCAGCAGCTACGACCAGAGCTCCTACAATGAGCAGTTCTTC
TRBV28,TRBJ1-3,-,-,CASSLGRRNTIYF,TGTGCCAGCAGTTTAGGGAGAAGAAACACCATATATTTT
TRBV21-1,TRBJ1-3,-,-,CASTLKNNPSVGVSGNTIYF,TGTGCCAGCACCCTAAAGAACAATCCTTCGGTGGGGGTCTCTGGAAACACCATATATTTT
TRBV5-1,TRBJ2-7,-,-,CASSTGDHGAYEQYF,TGCGCCAGCTCAACCGGCGACCACGGCGCCTACGAGCAGTACTTC
TRBV6-1,TRBJ2-5,-,-,CASSVRLIGDETQYF,TGTGCCAGCAGTGTGCGTCTAATCGGCGACGAGACCCAGTACTTC
TRBV9,TRBJ1-1,-,-,CASSVESRLNTEAFF,TGTGCCAGCAGCGTAGAGTCCAGGCTGAACACTGAAGCTTTCTTT
TRBV18,TRBJ2-1,-,once,CASSPLGGPYNEQFF,TGTGCCAGCTCACCCTTGGGGGGCCCCTACAATGAGCAGTTCTTC
TRBV11-2,TRBJ2-7,-,few,CASSTPAGGGGKYF,TGTGCCAGCAGCACCCCAGCCGGCGGTGGGGGGAAGTACTTC
TRBV6-5,TRBJ1-2,TRBD1,-,CASSPHRGRKYGYTF,TGTGCCAGCAGTCCCCACAGGGGGCGCAAGTATGGCTACACCTTC
TRBV10-3,TRBJ2-3,-,-,CAIRLGPTTDTQYF,TGTGCCATCAGATTGGGACCAACCACAGATACGCAGTATTTT
TRBV7-8,TRBJ1-5,-,-,CASSLSGTANQPQHF,TGTGCCAGCAGCTTAAGCGGAACCGCAAATCAGCCCCAGCATTTT
TRBV5-1,TRBJ1-4,-,-,CASGSGRRDEKLFF,TGCGCCAGCGGGAGCGGGCGGAGGGATGAAAAACTGTTTTTT
TRBV9,TRBJ2-5,-,-,CASSVEGGTQYF,TGTGCCAGCAGCGTAGAGGGCGGGACCCAGTACTTC
TRBV30,TRBJ2-5,TRBD2,-,CAWSVNSGRETQYF,TGTGCCTGGAGTGTAAATAGCGGGAGGGAGACCCAGTACTTC
TRBV7-8,TRBJ2-5,-,-,CASSFPPETQYF,TGTGCCAGCAGCTTTCCTCCGGAGACCCAGTACTTC
TRBV5-6,TRBJ2-7,-,-,CASSRDGGGEQYF,TGTGCCAGCAGCCGTGATGGGGGAGGCGAGCAGTACTTC
TRBV7-8,TRBJ1-5,TRBD1,-,CASSPPLREGAHQPQHF,TGTGCCAGCAGCCCACCGTTGAGGGAGGGGGCCCATCAGCCCCAGCATTTT